This T cell receptor beta chain was documented in a study of OX40 agonist ivuxolimab in advanced cancers. Study summary: Patients assigned to dose escalation were diagnosed with hepatocellular carcinoma, melanoma, renal cell or head and neck cancer.

On this clone: As yet, its antigen is unknown.

Here immunoSEQ multiplex PCR was the method, and the copy in TCRdb shows in-frame clones only, minus some. This sample carries fewer than 85,000 clones, about 80% of them seen once, and the ten largest clones take around 7.5%. Whole-study results and caveats: The authors also found low normalized T-cell clonal expansion in some nonresponders.

The sequence came from an adult with an advanced solid tumor such as melanoma, head and neck, liver or kidney cancer. Here the sequenced sample was CD4+ or CD8+ T cells sorted from blood, taken in a trial of the OX40 agonist ivuxolimab.

Here the CDR3 DNA reads TGTGCCAGCAGTAGGATTGGGAACAGGTTTAGAGATACGCAGTATTTT. Encoded protein: CASSRIGNRFRDTQYF. J is TRBJ2-3 and V is TRBV28; a weak D match, TRBD1 (5 bases). With 5 bases removed from V and 5 bases from J, the gap between germline ends came to 20 bases. There are 16 residues in the CDR3. CDR1 and CDR2 from the germline V gene are MDHEN and SYDVKM.